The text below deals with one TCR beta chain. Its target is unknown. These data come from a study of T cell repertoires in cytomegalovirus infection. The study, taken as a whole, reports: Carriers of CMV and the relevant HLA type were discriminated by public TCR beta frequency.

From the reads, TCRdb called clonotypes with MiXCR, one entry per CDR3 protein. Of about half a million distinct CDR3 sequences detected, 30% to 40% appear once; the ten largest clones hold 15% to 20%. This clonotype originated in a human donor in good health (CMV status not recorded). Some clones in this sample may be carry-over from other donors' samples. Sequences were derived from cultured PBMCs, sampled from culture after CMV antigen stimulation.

The CDR3 nucleotides read TGTGCCAGCAGCTCGGGAGGGCCCACAGATACGCAGTATTTT. The encoded protein is CASSSGGPTDTQYF. This chain joins TRBV7-3 and TRBJ2-3, with TRBD2 matching 8 bases. The CDR3 consists of 14 residues. Losses at the gene ends were 4 bases for V and 2 bases for J; bases not matched to a gene: 2. Looked up from germline, CDR1 is SGHTA and CDR2 is FQGTGA.